One sample yielded the 14 T cell receptor beta chains listed below, sequenced in a study of CD8 T cells in Susac syndrome. RNA, at roughly 0.5 to 1 ug, was reverse transcribed with random hexamers. MiXCR, applied by TCRdb to the immunoSEQ multiplex PCR reads, yields one record per CDR3 protein. The sample contains roughly 110,000 distinct CDR3 sequences, approximately 95% of which appear only once. The sequenced sample consisted of CD8+ T cells from PBMCs. The receptor set was obtained from a human donor with Susac syndrome.

This chain links TRBV9 with TRBJ1-1, with D unclear. CDR3 size: 13 residues. With 4 bases removed from V and 8 bases from J, the gap between germline ends came to 15 bases. Germline CDR1 reads SGDLS; CDR2 reads YYNGEE. CDR3: CASSPNSLGEAFF. CDR3 bases: TGTGCCAGCAGCCCTAACAGCCTGGGGGAAGCTTTCTTT.

The CDR3 sequence is CASSVSGTGVAEQYF. The DNA for the CDR3 is TGTGCCAGCAGCGTAAGTGGGACAGGGGTTGCCGAGCAGTACTTC. The chain employs TRBV9 and TRBJ2-7; 10 bases align to TRBD1. The CDR3 consists of 15 residues. Germline lookup yields CDR1 SGDLS and CDR2 YYNGEE. Trimming cost V 1 base and J 6 bases; bases outside gene matches: 7.

This rearrangement joins TRBV5-1 to TRBJ1-2; D is ambiguous. In germline, CDR1 is SGHRS, CDR2 YFSETQ. V lost 0 bases and J lost 6, with 12 bases in between. The CDR3 is 14 amino acids. Written as DNA, the CDR3 is TGCGCCAGCAGCTTGGTGCCGGGATCGGATGGCTACACCTTC. It encodes CASSLVPGSDGYTF.

The chain couples TRBV5-1 to TRBJ1-2; perhaps TRBD1 as D (6 bases). The germline CDR1 and CDR2 sequences are SGHRS and YFSETQ. Trimming took 2 bases from V and 4 from J, leaving 15 bases between them. CDR3 length: 15 residues. The CDR3 here is CASSFGTSSSYGYTF. For the CDR3, the DNA is TGCGCCAGCAGCTTCGGGACAAGTTCTAGCTATGGCTACACCTTC.

The rearrangement joins TRBV7-9 to TRBJ1-2; D uncertain. This CDR3 contains 15 residues. Per germline, CDR1 SEHNR and CDR2 FQNEAQ (reference sequence). V lost 4 bases to trimming and J lost 4 bases, with 16 bases between them. The CDR3 reads CASSSDRAYPYGYTF. CDR3 DNA sequence: TGTGCCAGCAGCTCGGACCGAGCTTACCCCTATGGCTACACCTTC.

This chain connects TRBV20-1 to TRBJ2-1, with 11 positions matching TRBD1. The CDR3 covers 14 residues. J was trimmed by 8 bases and V by 6 bases; bases with no gene match: 9. Per the germline V gene, CDR1 is DFQATT and CDR2 is SNEGSKA (reference sequence). The CDR3 protein is CSALTGTGGHEQFF. The CDR3 DNA reads as TGCAGTGCGCTGACCGGGACAGGGGGACATGAGCAGTTCTTC.

The chain is built from TRBV6-6 and TRBJ2-7, with 14 bases fitting TRBD2. J gave up 2 bases and V 5 bases, and 5 bases lay outside the gene matches. CDR1 and CDR2 (germline): MNHNY, SVGAGI (reference sequence). The CDR3 consists of 16 residues. CDR3 in amino acids: CASSRLAGGSTYEQYF. CDR3 in DNA: TGTGCCAGCAGTCGACTAGCGGGGGGGAGCACCTACGAGCAGTACTTC.

V and J are TRBV4-1 and TRBJ2-3, with D possibly TRBD2 on 5 matching bases. V lost 0 bases to trimming and J lost 1 base, with 11 bases between them. CDR1 MGHRA and CDR2 YSYEKL come from the germline V gene. The CDR3 contains 16 residues. CDR3 in amino acids: CASSQEMARGTDTQYF. The CDR3 nucleotides are TGCGCCAGCAGCCAAGAAATGGCGCGGGGCACAGATACGCAGTATTTT.

The V call is TRBV20-1, the J call TRBJ2-5, with 8 positions matching TRBD2. This CDR3 contains 14 residues. The V segment lost 3 bases and the J segment 0 bases; nucleotides outside the gene matches: 3. In germline, CDR1 is DFQATT, CDR2 SNEGSKA (reference sequence). CDR3 residues: CSARTSVYQETQYF. CDR3 in DNA: TGCAGTGCTAGGACTAGCGTATACCAAGAGACCCAGTACTTC.

V usage is TRBV3-1 and J usage is TRBJ2-4; maybe TRBD2 (6 bases). Germline loops: CDR1 LGHDT, CDR2 YNNKEL (reference sequence). This CDR3 contains 15 residues. Deletions cut 5 bases from V and 0 bases from J, with 11 bases between. This chain's CDR3 is CASSWGVVAKNIQYF. The CDR3 coding sequence is TGTGCCAGCAGCTGGGGGGTGGTAGCCAAAAACATTCAGTACTTC.

The chain links TRBV27 to TRBJ1-1, with D unclear. Trimming took 4 bases from V and 3 from J, leaving 9 bases between them. Germline V gene lookup returns CDR1 MNHEY and CDR2 SMNVEV (reference sequence). CDR3 length: 13 residues. CDR3 DNA: TGTGCCAGCAGTTCCGGCTGGGACACTGAAGCTTTCTTT. Translated: CASSSGWDTEAFF.

The rearrangement links TRBV20-1 to TRBJ1-1; 7 nucleotides line up with TRBD1. With 1 base clipped from V and 8 bases from J, the junction kept 4 bases outside the gene matches. The CDR3 totals 12 residues. Germline CDR1 reads DFQATT; CDR2 reads SNEGSKA (reference sequence). The CDR3 reads CSARGGGSEAFF. The CDR3 region has the DNA TGCAGTGCTAGAGGAGGGGGCTCGGAAGCTTTCTTT.

V and J are TRBV7-9 and TRBJ2-7; maybe TRBD2 (5 bases). This CDR3 is 14 amino acids long. Trimming removed 5 bases from V and 0 bases from J, with 11 bases in between. The germline CDR1 and CDR2 sequences are SEHNR and FQNEAQ (reference sequence). This chain's CDR3 is CASSPPGDSYEQYF. The CDR3 coding sequence is TGTGCCAGCAGCCCCCCCGGGGACTCCTACGAGCAGTACTTC.

V usage is TRBV29-1 and J usage is TRBJ2-3; D may be TRBD1 or TRBD2 (5 bases each). The V end was cut by 3 bases, the J end by 4 bases, with 11 bases between. CDR1 and CDR2 (germline): SQVTM, ANQGSEA. The CDR3 sequence is 13 residues long. As DNA, the CDR3 is TGCAGCGTTGATCAGGGACGGGCAGATACGCAGTATTTT. It encodes CSVDQGRADTQYF.